These T cell receptor beta chains were read from a single sample in a study of blood T cell repertoires in COVID-19. Some clones are missing from TCRdb's copy, which holds only in-frame ones; the method was immunoSEQ multiplex PCR. This table has 280,000 or so clones, about nine tenths appearing once. The specimen sequenced was peripheral blood. The receptors derive from a woman aged 55-69 years with acute or convalescent COVID-19. Each CDR3 is given with its conserved first and last residue. The order of the fields is CDR3 length, J gene, V gene, clone size, D gene, CDR3 DNA, CDR3 protein. D genes are given only for firm matches. The listing skips clone size in some rows; elsewhere it reads once, few, many or a size class.

cdr3_length: 14
j_call: TRBJ2-3
v_call: TRBV5-6
clone_size: -
d_call: TRBD1
cdr3_nt: TGTGCCAGCAGCGGGACAGATAACACAGATACGCAGTATTTT
cdr3_aa: CASSGTDNTDTQYF

cdr3_length: 15
j_call: TRBJ1-2
v_call: TRBV5-4
clone_size: -
d_call: -
cdr3_nt: TGTGCCAGCAGCTTGGCCCGACAGTCTAACTATGGCTACACCTTC
cdr3_aa: CASSLARQSNYGYTF

cdr3_length: 12
j_call: TRBJ2-1
v_call: TRBV6-6
clone_size: -
d_call: -
cdr3_nt: TGTGCCAGCACGGCGGGCTTCAATGAGCAGTTCTTC
cdr3_aa: CASTAGFNEQFF

cdr3_length: 17
j_call: TRBJ1-3
v_call: TRBV7-2
clone_size: -
d_call: -
cdr3_nt: TGTGCCAGCAGCTCCTCAGCAGGCCTCAGCTCTGGAAACACCATATATTTT
cdr3_aa: CASSSSAGLSSGNTIYF

cdr3_length: 15
j_call: TRBJ2-3
v_call: TRBV28
clone_size: -
d_call: TRBD2
cdr3_nt: TGTGCCAGCAGTAGGACGGGACTAGTAGCGGATACGCAGTATTTT
cdr3_aa: CASSRTGLVADTQYF

cdr3_length: 14
j_call: TRBJ2-6
v_call: TRBV29-1
clone_size: -
d_call: -
cdr3_nt: TGCAGCGTTCTGTCCCCCCGGGGGGCCAACGTCCTGACTTTC
cdr3_aa: CSVLSPRGANVLTF

cdr3_length: 12
j_call: TRBJ1-2
v_call: TRBV7-9
clone_size: -
d_call: -
cdr3_nt: TGTGCCAGCAGCCCCGCAGGGTACGGCTACACCTTC
cdr3_aa: CASSPAGYGYTF

cdr3_length: 15
j_call: TRBJ1-5
v_call: TRBV15
clone_size: -
d_call: -
cdr3_nt: TGTGCCACCAGCGTTCAGAGGGCCAGGACTACGGTCCAGCATTTT
cdr3_aa: CATSVQRARTTVQHF

cdr3_length: 15
j_call: TRBJ1-5
v_call: TRBV7-9
clone_size: -
d_call: TRBD1
cdr3_nt: TGTGCCAGCAGCTTTCAACAGGGGGACAATCAGCCCCAGCATTTT
cdr3_aa: CASSFQQGDNQPQHF

cdr3_length: 15
j_call: TRBJ2-7
v_call: TRBV7-8
clone_size: -
d_call: TRBD1
cdr3_nt: TGTGCCAGCAGCTCCCGGGGGACAGGGGGCTACGAGCAGTACTTC
cdr3_aa: CASSSRGTGGYEQYF

cdr3_length: 16
j_call: TRBJ2-5
v_call: TRBV14
clone_size: -
d_call: TRBD2
cdr3_nt: TGTGCCAGCAGCCAAGGGACTAGCGGGAGTGCAGAGACCCAGTACTTC
cdr3_aa: CASSQGTSGSAETQYF

cdr3_length: 14
j_call: TRBJ1-1
v_call: TRBV6-6
clone_size: few
d_call: TRBD1
cdr3_nt: TGTGCCAGCACTTCGACAGGGTCGGACACTGAAGCTTTCTTT
cdr3_aa: CASTSTGSDTEAFF

cdr3_length: 15
j_call: TRBJ1-1
v_call: TRBV7-2
clone_size: -
d_call: TRBD1
cdr3_nt: TGTGCCAGCAGCTTCCCGGACAGGGTGAACACTGAAGCTTTCTTT
cdr3_aa: CASSFPDRVNTEAFF

cdr3_length: 16
j_call: TRBJ2-7
v_call: TRBV2
clone_size: -
d_call: TRBD1
cdr3_nt: TGTGCCAGCAGTGAACCAAGGGACAGGGTACGGTACGAGCAGTACTTC
cdr3_aa: CASSEPRDRVRYEQYF

cdr3_length: 13
j_call: TRBJ2-7
v_call: TRBV12-3/TRBV12-4
clone_size: -
d_call: -
cdr3_nt: TGTGCCAGCAGGGTCAGCGGCTCCTACGAGCAGTACTTC
cdr3_aa: CASRVSGSYEQYF

cdr3_length: 15
j_call: TRBJ1-5
v_call: TRBV6-5
clone_size: -
d_call: TRBD1
cdr3_nt: TGTGCCAGCAGGGGAGGCGACAGGGCTTCGCAGCCCCAGCATTTT
cdr3_aa: CASRGGDRASQPQHF

cdr3_length: 11
j_call: TRBJ2-5
v_call: TRBV5-6
clone_size: once
d_call: -
cdr3_nt: TGTGCCAGCAGCTTCGAGGAGACCCAGTACTTC
cdr3_aa: CASSFEETQYF

cdr3_length: 14
j_call: TRBJ1-1
v_call: TRBV9
clone_size: once
d_call: TRBD1
cdr3_nt: TGTGCCAGCAGCGCGGGGACAGTAGACACTGAAGCTTTCTTT
cdr3_aa: CASSAGTVDTEAFF

cdr3_length: 15
j_call: TRBJ1-4
v_call: TRBV7-2
clone_size: -
d_call: -
cdr3_nt: TGTGCCAGCAGCTACTACGGTAGAGGAAATGAAAAACTGTTTTTT
cdr3_aa: CASSYYGRGNEKLFF

cdr3_length: 15
j_call: TRBJ2-1
v_call: TRBV9
clone_size: -
d_call: -
cdr3_nt: TGTGCCAGCAGCGTAGAAGAGGGAGGTTTAAATGAGCAGTTCTTC
cdr3_aa: CASSVEEGGLNEQFF

cdr3_length: 16
j_call: TRBJ1-5
v_call: TRBV7-8
clone_size: -
d_call: -
cdr3_nt: TGTGCCAGCAGCTCTAAAAGGGGGTATAGCAATCAGCCCCAGCATTTT
cdr3_aa: CASSSKRGYSNQPQHF

cdr3_length: 14
j_call: TRBJ1-4
v_call: TRBV20-1
clone_size: -
d_call: -
cdr3_nt: TGCAGTGCCAGTGGGTCGGGGGCTAATGAAAAACTGTTTTTT
cdr3_aa: CSASGSGANEKLFF

cdr3_length: 17
j_call: TRBJ2-1
v_call: TRBV7-3
clone_size: -
d_call: TRBD2
cdr3_nt: TGTGCCAGCAGCTTAAGAGCGCTAGCGGGAACCTACAATGAGCAGTTCTTC
cdr3_aa: CASSLRALAGTYNEQFF

cdr3_length: 14
j_call: TRBJ1-2
v_call: TRBV19
clone_size: -
d_call: TRBD1
cdr3_nt: TGTGCCAGTAGTATTTCGCTGGCAGGGGGTGGCTACACCTTC
cdr3_aa: CASSISLAGGGYTF

cdr3_length: 16
j_call: TRBJ2-3
v_call: TRBV6-6
clone_size: -
d_call: TRBD2
cdr3_nt: TGTGCCAGCAGTCGACAGCGGGAGGGCCTGACAGATACGCAGTATTTT
cdr3_aa: CASSRQREGLTDTQYF

cdr3_length: 16
j_call: TRBJ2-7
v_call: TRBV7-8
clone_size: -
d_call: TRBD1
cdr3_nt: TGTGCCAGCAGCTTTCGACAGGGGGCTTTTTCCTACGAGCAGTACTTC
cdr3_aa: CASSFRQGAFSYEQYF

cdr3_length: 16
j_call: TRBJ1-1
v_call: TRBV6-5
clone_size: -
d_call: -
cdr3_nt: TGTGCCAGCAGTTACTCGATATCAGGGGCGCGCACTGAAGCTTTCTTT
cdr3_aa: CASSYSISGARTEAFF

cdr3_length: 17
j_call: TRBJ2-3
v_call: TRBV19
clone_size: once
d_call: -
cdr3_nt: TGTGCCAGTAGTACGGGACTGGATGTGTTCCGGGCAGATACGCAGTATTTT
cdr3_aa: CASSTGLDVFRADTQYF

cdr3_length: 15
j_call: TRBJ2-1
v_call: TRBV9
clone_size: -
d_call: -
cdr3_nt: TGTGCCAGCAGCGTAAGTGGGAGAGTCTACAATGAGCAGTTCTTC
cdr3_aa: CASSVSGRVYNEQFF

cdr3_length: 12
j_call: TRBJ1-1
v_call: TRBV6-2/TRBV6-3
clone_size: once
d_call: -
cdr3_nt: TGTGCCAGCAGTACTTTGACAGGCCTCCCCCTCTTT
cdr3_aa: CASSTLTGLPLF

cdr3_length: 16
j_call: TRBJ2-5
v_call: TRBV9
clone_size: -
d_call: -
cdr3_nt: TGTGCCAGCAGCGCTTCCCCGTTGGGGCCTCAAGAGACCCAGTACTTC
cdr3_aa: CASSASPLGPQETQYF

cdr3_length: 15
j_call: TRBJ1-3
v_call: TRBV10-3
clone_size: -
d_call: -
cdr3_nt: TGTGCCATCAGTGGTTCTGGCAGCTCTGGAAACACCATATATTTT
cdr3_aa: CAISGSGSSGNTIYF

cdr3_length: 18
j_call: TRBJ2-4
v_call: TRBV20-1
clone_size: once
d_call: TRBD2
cdr3_nt: TGCAGTGCTAGTACTAGCGGGAGTGCTAGACTAGCCAAAAACATTCAGTACTTC
cdr3_aa: CSASTSGSARLAKNIQYF

cdr3_length: 12
j_call: TRBJ1-3
v_call: TRBV3-1/TRBV3-2
clone_size: -
d_call: -
cdr3_nt: TGTGCCAGCAGCCCCGGCGGGGGTACCATATATTTT
cdr3_aa: CASSPGGGTIYF

cdr3_length: 16
j_call: TRBJ2-3
v_call: TRBV5-1
clone_size: -
d_call: -
cdr3_nt: TGCGCCAGCAGCTTGGAACCACTACCCCGCACAGATACGCAGTATTTT
cdr3_aa: CASSLEPLPRTDTQYF

cdr3_length: 13
j_call: TRBJ2-7
v_call: TRBV7-3
clone_size: -
d_call: TRBD2
cdr3_nt: TGTGCCACCTCCCGGGACTACTCCTACGAGCAGTACTTC
cdr3_aa: CATSRDYSYEQYF

cdr3_length: 17
j_call: TRBJ2-7
v_call: TRBV4-2
clone_size: -
d_call: TRBD1
cdr3_nt: TGTGCCAGCAGCCAGGATTCTTTCACAGGGGAGAACTACGAGCAGTACTTC
cdr3_aa: CASSQDSFTGENYEQYF

cdr3_length: 13
j_call: TRBJ1-6
v_call: TRBV6-4
clone_size: -
d_call: TRBD1
cdr3_nt: TGTGCCAGCGTTGGACAGGGGAATTCACCCCTCCACTTT
cdr3_aa: CASVGQGNSPLHF

cdr3_length: 14
j_call: TRBJ2-1
v_call: TRBV27
clone_size: once
d_call: TRBD2
cdr3_nt: TGTGCCAGCAGTAGGGCTAGCGGGGGCGGGGAGCAGTTCTTC
cdr3_aa: CASSRASGGGEQFF

cdr3_length: 15
j_call: TRBJ2-2
v_call: TRBV9
clone_size: -
d_call: TRBD1
cdr3_nt: TGTGCCAGCAGCGTAAGAGACAGGGGAACCGGGGAGCTGTTTTTT
cdr3_aa: CASSVRDRGTGELFF

cdr3_length: 15
j_call: TRBJ1-2
v_call: TRBV7-8
clone_size: -
d_call: TRBD1
cdr3_nt: TGTGCCAGCAGCTTAGCGGGGACAGCTAACTATGGCTACACCTTC
cdr3_aa: CASSLAGTANYGYTF

cdr3_length: 16
j_call: TRBJ2-1
v_call: TRBV24-1
clone_size: -
d_call: TRBD2
cdr3_nt: TGTGCCACCAGTGATTTCGGCGGGAGGGCCTACAATGAGCAGTTCTTC
cdr3_aa: CATSDFGGRAYNEQFF

cdr3_length: 15
j_call: TRBJ2-2
v_call: TRBV11-3
clone_size: -
d_call: -
cdr3_nt: TGTGCCAGCAGCATGACTAGACCAGTAACCGGGGAGCTGTTTTTT
cdr3_aa: CASSMTRPVTGELFF

cdr3_length: 13
j_call: TRBJ1-1
v_call: TRBV18
clone_size: -
d_call: TRBD1
cdr3_nt: TGTGCCAGCTCACAGACAGGGCTCACTGAAGCTTTCTTT
cdr3_aa: CASSQTGLTEAFF

cdr3_length: 17
j_call: TRBJ2-4
v_call: TRBV5-1
clone_size: few
d_call: -
cdr3_nt: TGCGCCAGCAGCTTTAGGGGGGGCGAGAGGACCAAAAACATTCAGTACTTC
cdr3_aa: CASSFRGGERTKNIQYF

cdr3_length: 15
j_call: TRBJ2-7
v_call: TRBV5-4
clone_size: -
d_call: -
cdr3_nt: TGTGCCAGCAGCTTGAAGGGCGGGACTTCCTACGAGCAGTACTTC
cdr3_aa: CASSLKGGTSYEQYF

cdr3_length: 12
j_call: TRBJ1-1
v_call: TRBV12-3/TRBV12-4
clone_size: many
d_call: TRBD1
cdr3_nt: TGTGCCAGCAGTAAGGACAGGGGGCGAGCTTTCTTT
cdr3_aa: CASSKDRGRAFF

cdr3_length: 13
j_call: TRBJ1-2
v_call: TRBV9
clone_size: -
d_call: TRBD1
cdr3_nt: TGTGCCAGCAGCAAAACAGGGGGATGGGGCTACACCTTC
cdr3_aa: CASSKTGGWGYTF